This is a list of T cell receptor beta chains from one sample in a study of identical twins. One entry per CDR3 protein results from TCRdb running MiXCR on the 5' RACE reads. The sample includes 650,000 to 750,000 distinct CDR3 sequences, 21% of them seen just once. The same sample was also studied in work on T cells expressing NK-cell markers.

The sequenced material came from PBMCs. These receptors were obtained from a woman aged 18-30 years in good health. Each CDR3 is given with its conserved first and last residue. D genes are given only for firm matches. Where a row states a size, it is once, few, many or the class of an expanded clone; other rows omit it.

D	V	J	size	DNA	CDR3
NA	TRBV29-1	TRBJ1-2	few	TGCAGCGCGCTTCCCGGGGGCGGTGGCTACACCTTC	CSALPGGGGYTF
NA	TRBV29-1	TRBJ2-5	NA	TGCAGCGCAAGGAGAGGGTTTGAGACCCAGTACTTC	CSARRGFETQYF
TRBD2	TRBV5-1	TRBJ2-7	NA	TGCGCCAGCAGCAGGGGGACTAGCGTGAGCTACGAGCAGTACTTC	CASSRGTSVSYEQYF
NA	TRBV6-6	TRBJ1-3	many	TGTGCCAGCAGCATCAGGGGAAACACCATATATTTT	CASSIRGNTIYF
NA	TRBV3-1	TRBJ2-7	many	TGTGCCAGCAGCCTTCCCCAAGGAACGGTTCGCTTC	CASSLPQGTVRF
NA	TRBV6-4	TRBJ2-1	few	TGTGCCAGCAGTGACGGGGTCAGTTGGCGTGAGAATGAGCAGTTCTTC	CASSDGVSWRENEQFF
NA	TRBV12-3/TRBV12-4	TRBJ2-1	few	TGTGCCAGCAGTTTGTGGGGGGGGGCCTCGAATGAGCAGTTCTTC	CASSLWGGASNEQFF
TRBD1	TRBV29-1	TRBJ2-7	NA	TGCAGCGTGGCGGACAGGGACGAGCAGTACTTC	CSVADRDEQYF
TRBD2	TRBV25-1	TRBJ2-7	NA	TGTGCCAGCAGTGAAGGAGGACTAGCTCCACACGAGCAGTACTTC	CASSEGGLAPHEQYF
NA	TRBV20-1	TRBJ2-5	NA	TGCAGTGCTAGAGGGATGTACCAAGAGACCCAGTACTTC	CSARGMYQETQYF
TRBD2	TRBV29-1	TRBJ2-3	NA	TGCAGCGTTGCCAAGACTAGCGGGAGCACAGATACGCAGTATTTT	CSVAKTSGSTDTQYF
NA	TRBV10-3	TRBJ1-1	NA	TGTGCCATCGGGGCAAACACTGAAGCTTTCTTT	CAIGANTEAFF
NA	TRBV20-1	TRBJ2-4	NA	TGCAGTGCCGCACCCTCCCCGGTAAACATTCAGTACTTC	CSAAPSPVNIQYF
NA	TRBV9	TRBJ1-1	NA	TGTGCCAGCAGCGTACAGGGAGAATACACTGAAGCTTTCTTT	CASSVQGEYTEAFF
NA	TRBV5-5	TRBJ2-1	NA	TGTGCCAGCAGCGCATTTCGAGGGAACAATGAGCAGTTCTTC	CASSAFRGNNEQFF
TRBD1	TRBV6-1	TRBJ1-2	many	TGTGCCAGCAGCCTCGGACAGGGGTGGGGCTACACCTTC	CASSLGQGWGYTF